Presented here are 26 T cell receptor beta chains from one specimen sequenced in a study of T cell responses to AZD1222 COVID-19 vaccine. Here immunoSEQ multiplex PCR was the method, and the copy in TCRdb shows in-frame clones only, minus some. The sample shows 98,000 or so clones, 80% to 90% of them seen only once. The source material was peripheral blood, sampled on day 0 of AZD1222 vaccination. The receptors here all came from an adult in good health.

The rearrangement uses TRBV4-1 and TRBJ2-7, with 7 bases lining up with TRBD1. Germline lookup yields CDR1 MGHRA and CDR2 YSYEKL. Unmatched junction bases numbered 0, after V lost 0 bases and J lost 1 base. The CDR3 runs 14 residues. In DNA form, the CDR3 reads TGCGCCAGCAGCCAAGACAGGGGGTCCTACGAGCAGTACTTC. This encodes CASSQDRGSYEQYF.

The rearrangement uses TRBV15 and TRBJ1-2; D remains unclear. V lost 2 bases and J 0 bases, leaving 4 bases between the germline ends. Germline CDR1 is LNHNV and CDR2 is YYDKDF (reference sequence). The CDR3 consists of 13 residues. The CDR3 protein is CATSRRANYGYTF. DNA of the CDR3: TGTGCCACCAGCAGACGGGCTAACTATGGCTACACCTTC. Based on the CDR3 plus reference TRBV15 and TRBJ1-2, the full variable domain is DAMVIQNPRYQVTQFGKPVTLSCSQTLNHNVMYWYQQKSSQAPKLLFHYYDKDFNNEADTPDNFQSRRPNTSFCFLDIRSPGLGDTAMYLCATSRRANYGYTFGSGTRLTVV.

V and J are TRBV28 and TRBJ2-5, with TRBD1 identical over 12 bases. The CDR3 runs to 16 residues. The V and J ends lost 2 bases and 1 base, in that order; junction bases with no gene match: 2. Germline CDR1 reads MDHEN; CDR2 reads SYDVKM. Here the CDR3 reads CASSLRDRGRQETQYF. CDR3 in DNA: TGTGCCAGCAGTTTAAGGGACAGGGGGCGCCAAGAGACCCAGTACTTC.

This chain links TRBV3-1 (or the pseudogene TRBV3-2) with TRBJ1-3, with D possibly being TRBD1 (6 bases). The germline gives CDR1 LGHDT, CDR2 YNNKEL (reference sequence). This CDR3 comprises 15 residues. The germline V and J ends were trimmed by 4 bases and 3 bases, with 13 bases remaining between them. In DNA, the CDR3 is TGTGCCAGCAGCCCCTACAGGACAGATGGAAACACCATATATTTT. Encoded protein: CASSPYRTDGNTIYF.

The gene calls are TRBV27 and TRBJ2-2; 9 nucleotides match TRBD1. J was trimmed by 6 bases and V by 5 bases; bases with no gene match: 10. Germline V CDR1 and CDR2: MNHEY, SMNVEV (reference sequence). This CDR3 comprises 16 residues. The CDR3 reads CASSKRDRDLSGELFF. The CDR3 DNA sequence: TGTGCCAGCAGTAAGCGGGACAGGGATCTTTCCGGGGAGCTGTTTTTT.

This clone was observed a handful of times. V usage is TRBV28 and J usage is TRBJ1-2, with D tentatively TRBD1 (5 bases). Germline V CDR1 and CDR2: MDHEN, SYDVKM. This CDR3 has 14 amino acids. The V end was cut by 5 bases, the J end by 5 bases, with 15 bases between. This chain's CDR3 is CASSTGGSGYGYTF. The CDR3 nucleotides are TGTGCCAGCAGTACAGGAGGGTCTGGGTATGGCTACACCTTC.

The chain links TRBV28 to TRBJ1-1; D uncertain. With 3 bases removed from V and 2 bases from J, the gap between germline ends came to 4 bases. CDR3 length equals 12 residues. Germline loops: CDR1 MDHEN, CDR2 SYDVKM. CDR3 loop: CASSFSNTEAFF. The CDR3 DNA reads as TGTGCCAGCAGTTTTTCCAACACTGAAGCTTTCTTT.

This chain joins TRBV10-1 and TRBJ1-1; D ambiguous. The CDR3 spans 11 residues. Germline CDR1 WNHNN, CDR2 SYGVQD (reference sequence). The V end lost 3 bases, the J end lost 5 bases, and 4 bases lay between the germline ends. This chain's CDR3 is CASSEGTEAFF. CDR3 coding DNA: TGCGCCAGCAGTGAAGGAACTGAAGCTTTCTTT.

The rearrangement joins TRBV6-2 or TRBV6-3 to TRBJ2-7; 7 bases map to TRBD1. The junction had 7 bases not matched to a gene; V was cut back by 6 bases and J by 2 bases. Germline CDR1 is MNHEY and CDR2 is SVGEGT. The CDR3 loop spans 14 amino acids. The chain's CDR3 is CASSRGQQTYEQYF. CDR3 DNA sequence: TGTGCCAGCAGCCGGGGACAGCAGACCTACGAGCAGTACTTC.

J is TRBJ2-5 and V is TRBV5-5; D is undetermined. The CDR3 is made up of 16 amino acids. The germline V and J ends were trimmed by 1 base and 1 base, with 14 bases remaining between them. Germline V CDR1 and CDR2: SGHKS, YYEKEE (reference sequence). The CDR3 sequence: CASSLSEIILQETQYF. The DNA of the CDR3 is TGTGCCAGCAGCTTGAGCGAGATAATACTCCAAGAGACCCAGTACTTC.

The genes are TRBV7-2 and TRBJ2-2; TRBD1 agrees at 7 bases. J was trimmed by 4 bases and V by 6 bases; bases with no gene match: 11. The CDR3 loop spans 16 amino acids. Germline CDR1 and CDR2: SGHTA and FQGNSA. The CDR3 loop is CASRENRGAGTGELFF. The CDR3 coding sequence is TGTGCCAGCAGAGAAAACAGGGGCGCGGGCACCGGGGAGCTGTTTTTT. Filled out from reference TRBV7-2 and TRBJ2-2, the complete variable domain reads GAGVSQSPSNKVTEKGKDVELRCDPISGHTALYWYRQSLGQGLEFLIYFQGNSAPDKSGLPSDRFSAERTGGSVSTLTIQRTQQEDSAVYLCASRENRGAGTGELFFGEGSRLTVL.

The V call is TRBV27, the J call TRBJ1-5; TRBD1 is a possible D gene (6 bases). The CDR3 contains 15 residues. From germline, CDR1 is MNHEY and CDR2 SMNVEV (reference sequence). V was cut by 8 bases and J by 2 bases, with 16 bases left in between. The DNA for the CDR3 is TGTGCCAGCGGGGGGGCAAAGGCGGGCAATCAGCCCCAGCATTTT. This translates into CASGGAKAGNQPQHF.

The chain recombines TRBV5-4 with TRBJ2-7, with 7 bases that match TRBD2. In germline, CDR1 is SGHNT, CDR2 YYREEE (reference sequence). CDR3 length equals 15 residues. The ends lost 0 bases at V and 7 bases at J; junction bases unmatched: 10. DNA of the CDR3: TGTGCCAGCAGCTTGGGTGGGAGGGCCCTTCGAGAGCAGTACTTC. Its protein is CASSLGGRALREQYF. The complete variable domain, with remaining parts taken from reference TRBV5-4 and TRBJ2-7, reads ETGVTQSPTHLIKTRGQQVTLRCSSQSGHNTVSWYQQALGQGPQFIFQYYREEENGRGNFPPRFSGLQFPNYSSELNVNALELDDSALYLCASSLGGRALREQYFGPGTRLTVT.

This sequence joins TRBV4-3 and TRBJ1-1, with 8 bases lining up with TRBD1. Germline-derived CDR1 and CDR2 are LGHNA and YSLEER. V was clipped by 2 bases and J by 1 base; unmatched bases: 3. The CDR3 consists of 15 residues. As DNA, the CDR3 is TGCGCCAGCAGCCAACGGACAGGGAAGAACACTGAAGCTTTCTTT. Its translation is CASSQRTGKNTEAFF.

The chain links TRBV6-5 to TRBJ1-6; 8 bases map to TRBD1. Trimming at V came to 6 bases and at J to 10 bases, leaving 11 bases not matched to a gene. Germline loops: CDR1 MNHEY, CDR2 SVGAGI. The CDR3 totals 15 residues. CDR3 nucleotide sequence: TGTGCCAGCAGCCGAGTGGACAGGGTCACGTCACCCCTCCACTTT. This encodes CASSRVDRVTSPLHF.

The J gene is TRBJ1-1, the V gene TRBV6-2 or TRBV6-3; D remains ambiguous. The CDR3 sequence is 14 residues long. V was cut by 5 bases and J by 1 base, with 11 bases left in between. CDR1 and CDR2 (germline): MNHEY, SVGEGT. Written as DNA, the CDR3 is TGTGCCAGCAGTGGCCCTGTGGCGAACACTGAAGCTTTCTTT. It translates to CASSGPVANTEAFF.

The chain combines TRBV7-2 with TRBJ1-4, with 10 bases that match TRBD1. CDR1 and CDR2 from the germline V gene are SGHTA and FQGNSA. The CDR3 length is 15 residues. With 5 bases clipped from V and 5 bases from J, the junction kept 5 bases outside the gene matches. The CDR3 loop reads CASSRMGQGNEKLFF. CDR3 nucleotides: TGTGCCAGCAGCCGTATGGGACAGGGGAATGAAAAACTGTTTTTT.

The V gene is TRBV11-1, the J gene TRBJ2-3; D gene uncertain. The germline V and J ends were trimmed by 5 bases and 1 base, with 7 bases remaining between them. This CDR3 has 13 amino acids. Germline V gives CDR1 SGHAT, CDR2 FQDESV (reference sequence). CDR3 residues: CASSLPGTDTQYF. The CDR3 coding sequence is TGTGCCAGCAGCCTCCCTGGCACAGATACGCAGTATTTT.

V is TRBV5-1 and J is TRBJ1-5; D perhaps matches TRBD1 (6 bases). Germline CDR1 and CDR2: SGHRS and YFSETQ. Trimming left V 0 bases short and J 1 base short, with 26 bases between. CDR3 length: 21 amino acids. The CDR3 here is CASSLGDTPWLGVNSNQPQHF. The CDR3 DNA is TGCGCCAGCAGCTTGGGGGACACTCCTTGGTTGGGGGTCAACAGCAATCAGCCCCAGCATTTT.

The rearrangement uses TRBV19 and TRBJ1-1; D unclear. Trimming removed 0 bases at V and 4 bases at J, with 9 bases between. Germline V gene lookup returns CDR1 LNHDA and CDR2 SQIVND (reference sequence). The CDR3 spans 14 residues. This chain's CDR3 is CASSIEDGSTEAFF. The DNA of the CDR3 is TGTGCCAGTAGTATAGAGGACGGCTCCACTGAAGCTTTCTTT.

The gene calls are TRBV28 and TRBJ1-1; 9 bases are a match to TRBD1. The ends lost 6 bases at V and 1 base at J; junction bases unmatched: 9. The CDR3 loop spans 16 amino acids. CDR1 and CDR2 (germline): MDHEN, SYDVKM. CDR3 amino acids: CASRLLQGATNTEAFF. The DNA for the CDR3 is TGTGCCAGCAGACTCCTACAGGGGGCGACGAACACTGAAGCTTTCTTT.

This clone showed up just once. This chain links TRBV28 with TRBJ1-6; tentatively, D is TRBD1 (5 bases). The CDR3 totals 15 residues. V lost 6 bases and J lost 3, with 12 bases in between. From germline, CDR1 is MDHEN and CDR2 SYDVKM. The CDR3 coding sequence is TGTGCCAGCAGATTCTCCGACAGCTATAATTCACCCCTCCACTTT. Translated, it gives CASRFSDSYNSPLHF. Full variable domain (missing parts from reference TRBV28 and TRBJ1-6): DVKVTQSSRYLVKRTGEKVFLECVQDMDHENMFWYRQDPGLGLRLIYFSYDVKMKEKGDIPEGYSVSREKKERFSLILESASTNQTSMYLCASRFSDSYNSPLHFGNGTRLTVT.

The rearrangement uses TRBV29-1 and TRBJ2-7; D unclear. The CDR3 runs 13 residues. Germline loops: CDR1 SQVTM, CDR2 ANQGSEA. V dropped 0 bases and J dropped 3 bases, with 9 bases sitting between them. The CDR3 DNA reads as TGCAGCGTTGAAGACAGAATGGGCTACGAGCAGTACTTC. This translates into CSVEDRMGYEQYF.

This sequence joins TRBV2 and TRBJ2-1; maybe TRBD2 (6 bases). This CDR3 is 17 amino acids long. Germline V gene data show CDR1 as SNHLY and CDR2 as FYNNEI. The V gene lost 4 bases and the J gene lost 3 bases, with 19 bases spanning the gap. CDR3 nucleotide sequence: TGTGCCAGCAGTGGAAGCGGGCGGGAAGACTTCTACAATGAGCAGTTCTTC. Protein: CASSGSGREDFYNEQFF.

This chain links TRBV12-3 or TRBV12-4 with TRBJ1-1; possibly TRBD1 for D (6 bases). The ends were cut back, 3 bases at V and 8 bases at J, with 10 bases in the middle. This CDR3 comprises 12 residues. DNA for the CDR3: TGTGCCAGCAGTTTCCCACAGGGAGAAGCTTTCTTT. Protein sequence: CASSFPQGEAFF.

The chain recombines TRBV7-2 with TRBJ2-3; 12 nucleotides line up with TRBD2. The CDR3 is 15 residues long. Germline V gene data show CDR1 as SGHTA and CDR2 as FQGNSA. Germline trimming cut 1 base from V and 5 bases from J; bases unmatched to any gene: 1. The CDR3, as DNA: TGTGCCAGCAGCTTAGGACTAGCGGGGGTAGATACGCAGTATTTT. Translation gives CASSLGLAGVDTQYF.